Each of the 6 T cell receptor beta chains below was sequenced from the same sample in a study. TCRdb ran MiXCR on the RT-PCR reads and lists one entry per CDR3 protein. The table includes about 700,000 distinct CDR3 sequences, 12% to 15% detected once. Sequenced sample: memory CD4+ T cells from blood. The origin of the receptors is a female donor in good health, serving as a healthy control.

This clonotype was counted between two and nine times. The chain joins TRBV6-5 to TRBJ2-3, with 7 bases identical to TRBD2. The junction had 11 bases not matched to a gene; V was cut back by 6 bases and J by 2 bases. The CDR3 length is 16 residues. The germline CDR1 and CDR2 sequences are MNHEY and SVGAGI. DNA of the CDR3: TGTGCCAGCAGAAAAAGTGGGGCGGGAGTCACAGATACGCAGTATTTT. The encoded protein is CASRKSGAGVTDTQYF.

This chain joins TRBV9 and TRBJ2-7, with a tentative D call TRBD2 (7 bases). Trimming removed 0 bases from V and 6 bases from J, with 19 bases in between. Germline V gene lookup returns CDR1 SGDLS and CDR2 YYNGEE. The length of the CDR3 is 16 residues. CDR3 sequence (DNA): TGTGCCAGCAGCGTAGGGGGAGGGGGAGGGCCAGGCGAGCAGTACTTC. Its translation: CASSVGGGGGPGEQYF.

The chain carries TRBV12-3 or TRBV12-4 and TRBJ1-1; 10 positions agree with TRBD1. The CDR3 consists of 14 residues. V lost 7 bases and J lost 7; bases outside the gene matches: 9. The CDR3 nucleotides read TGTGCCAGCACCTTGGGACAGGGGATGGATGAAGCTTTCTTT. Amino acids: CASTLGQGMDEAFF.

This clonotype was detected only a few times. The V gene is TRBV5-1, the J gene TRBJ2-2; D is uncertain. From germline, CDR1 is SGHRS and CDR2 YFSETQ. Trimming left V 0 bases short and J 1 base short, with 7 bases between. The CDR3 covers 15 residues. This chain's CDR3 is CASSLGRQNTGELFF. The DNA for the CDR3 is TGCGCCAGCAGCTTGGGGCGGCAGAACACCGGGGAGCTGTTTTTT.

The DNA for the CDR3 is TGCGCCAGCAGCTTGTCGGGGGGCGGAGAGACCCAGTACTTC. Translating it yields CASSLSGGGETQYF. The chain combines TRBV5-1 with TRBJ2-5; D is possibly TRBD2 (7 bases). Deletions cut 1 base from V and 4 bases from J, with 11 bases between. The CDR3 sequence is 14 residues long. Germline V gene lookup returns CDR1 SGHRS and CDR2 YFSETQ.

The V gene is TRBV20-1, the J gene TRBJ2-1, with 13 bases fitting TRBD2. Germline CDR1 and CDR2: DFQATT and SNEGSKA (reference sequence). This CDR3 has 16 amino acids. V lost 6 bases to trimming and J lost 0 bases; unmatched junction nucleotides: 5. The CDR3 is CSAQTSGGASYNEQFF. The CDR3 DNA reads TGCAGTGCGCAAACTAGCGGGGGGGCCTCCTACAATGAGCAGTTCTTC.